The rows below give T cell receptor beta chains drawn from one sample of a study of T cells after somatic rescue of genetic block. The method was immunoSEQ multiplex PCR; TCRdb's version includes in-frame clones alone and lacks a portion of them. The data hold some 70,000 clones, with approximately 90% observed a single time. The material sequenced was peripheral blood mononuclear cells (PBMCs). All receptors derive from a man aged 25-40 years. Both conserved end residues are part of each CDR3. A D gene is named only where the DNA matches it firmly. The size entry is marked missing in some rows and otherwise reads once, few, many or a size class.

-	TRBV18	TRBJ1-2	-	TGTGCCAGCTCACTGGGAGATAACTATGGCTACACCTTC	CASSLGDNYGYTF
-	TRBV5-4	TRBJ2-2	-	TGTGCCAGCAGCCGGAAGCTAGGCGGGGAGCATCGGGAGCTGTTTTTT	CASSRKLGGEHRELFF
TRBD2	TRBV4-3	TRBJ2-2	-	TGCGCCAGCAGCCGACTAGCGACGAACACCGGGGAGCTGTTTTTT	CASSRLATNTGELFF
-	TRBV21-1	TRBJ2-1	-	TGTGCCAGCAGCAAAGTAGGCCAGGACAATGAGCAGTTCTTC	CASSKVGQDNEQFF
TRBD1	TRBV9	TRBJ1-4	-	TGTGCCAGCAGCGGAGGGACAGGCCGTAATGAAAAACTGTTTTTT	CASSGGTGRNEKLFF
-	TRBV19	TRBJ1-1	-	TGTGCCAGTGAGGCCGGGGCCTCGAACACTGAAGCTTTCTTT	CASEAGASNTEAFF
-	TRBV6-5	TRBJ1-5	-	TGTGCCAGCAGTTACGAGACAGGCCATCAGCCCCAGCATTTT	CASSYETGHQPQHF
-	TRBV7-8	TRBJ2-7	-	TGTGCCAGCAGCTTAGACACTAACTACGAGCAGTACTTC	CASSLDTNYEQYF
-	TRBV18	TRBJ1-6	-	TGTGCCAGCTCACCAGGACAGAATTCACCCCTCCACTTT	CASSPGQNSPLHF
-	TRBV29-1	TRBJ1-1	few	TGCAGCGTTGGAGGGGAACAGCGGGATTTT	CSVGGEQRDF
TRBD1	TRBV5-1	TRBJ1-4	once	TGCGCCGGGACCGGGACAGCGAACGAAAAACTGTTTTTT	CAGTGTANEKLFF
TRBD1	TRBV19	TRBJ2-7	-	TGTGCCAGTAGCAGGGACAGGGTCGGCTCCTACGAGCAGTACTTC	CASSRDRVGSYEQYF
TRBD2	TRBV6-5	TRBJ2-1	-	TGTGCCAGCAGTTATGCGACTAGCGGATTCAATGAGCAGTTCTTC	CASSYATSGFNEQFF
-	TRBV19	TRBJ2-2	-	TGTGCCAGTAGGACTCCAACAGGGCTAGGCACCGGGGAGCTGTTTTTT	CASRTPTGLGTGELFF
-	TRBV15	TRBJ1-5	few	TGTGCCACCAGCCCCAGGACAGTGCAGCCCCAGCATTTT	CATSPRTVQPQHF
-	TRBV10-1	TRBJ1-1	few	TGCGCCAGCAGTGAGCCCGGGGAGCGGACTGAAGCTTTCTTT	CASSEPGERTEAFF
-	TRBV7-9	TRBJ2-6	-	TGTGCCAGCGGACAGCCGGCCTCTGGGGCCAACGTCCTGACTTTC	CASGQPASGANVLTF
-	TRBV5-1	TRBJ1-5	-	TGCGCCAGCAGCTTGAGTGGCAGCCAGCCCCAGCATTTT	CASSLSGSQPQHF
-	TRBV6-1	TRBJ1-1	-	TGTGCCAGCAGTGCCGGACGGGCTGAAGCTTTCTTT	CASSAGRAEAFF
-	TRBV4-2	TRBJ2-1	-	TGTGCCAGCAGCCAAGTTGGACGTGAGCAGTTCTTC	CASSQVGREQFF
-	TRBV11-1	TRBJ2-7	-	TGTGCCAGCAGCCTGGACATCTCCGCCTACGAGCAGTACTTC	CASSLDISAYEQYF
-	TRBV5-1	TRBJ1-1	-	TGCGCCAGCAGCTTGGCCGGTCCCTCCAGGACCGTTCTGACTGAAGCTTTCTTT	CASSLAGPSRTVLTEAFF
-	TRBV2	TRBJ1-5	-	TGTGCCAGCAGAGGTCGCACACTTCAAACATTGAGCAATCAGCCCCAGCATTTT	CASRGRTLQTLSNQPQHF
TRBD1	TRBV19	TRBJ1-6	-	TGTGCCAGTAGTCCCGGGACAGTGGGCACTAAGAATTCACCCCTCCACTTT	CASSPGTVGTKNSPLHF
TRBD2	TRBV5-4	TRBJ2-1	-	TGTGCCAGCAGAAATTTAGCGGGAGGTTCCTACAATGAGCAGTTCTTC	CASRNLAGGSYNEQFF
TRBD1	TRBV19	TRBJ2-7	-	TGTGCCAGTAACACGGGACAGTCCTACGAGCAGTACTTC	CASNTGQSYEQYF
-	TRBV5-6	TRBJ1-5	-	TGTGCCAGCAGCGCAGGGGATGATCAGCCCCAGCATTTT	CASSAGDDQPQHF
-	TRBV5-6	TRBJ2-1	-	TGTGCCAGCAGCCCCCCCGGGAATGAGCAGTTCTTC	CASSPPGNEQFF
-	TRBV9	TRBJ2-7	-	TGTGCCAGCAGCGTAGATAGGGGGATACAGTACTTC	CASSVDRGIQYF
-	TRBV28	TRBJ2-1	-	TGTGCCAGCAGTTTATCAGGGCGATTCGAGCAGTTCTTC	CASSLSGRFEQFF
TRBD1	TRBV4-3	TRBJ2-1	-	TGCGCCAGCAGCCAAGATCTTGGCGGGACAGGGGGATACAATGAGCAGTTCTTC	CASSQDLGGTGGYNEQFF
-	TRBV7-9	TRBJ2-5	-	TGTGCCAGCAGCTTAGGAGGACAGTTGTACCAAGAGACCCAGTACTTC	CASSLGGQLYQETQYF
TRBD2	TRBV2	TRBJ2-7	-	TGTGCCAGCAGTGAAGTAGCGGGGGGGAGGGAGCAGTACTTC	CASSEVAGGREQYF
-	TRBV7-8	TRBJ2-7	-	TGTGCCAGCAGCGCCCGGACCGGGGGCTACGAGCAGTACTTC	CASSARTGGYEQYF
-	TRBV7-2	TRBJ1-1	-	TGTGCCAGCAGCGGATTGAGGAACACTGAAGCTTTCTTT	CASSGLRNTEAFF
-	TRBV5-6	TRBJ2-7	-	TGTGCCAGCAGCTTTCTTCGAGGGACCGAGCAGTACTTC	CASSFLRGTEQYF
TRBD2	TRBV13	TRBJ2-3	-	TGTGCCAGCAGCCCTAGCGGGAGAGCAGATACGCAGTATTTT	CASSPSGRADTQYF
-	TRBV9	TRBJ2-1	once	TGTGCCAGCAGCACACGGGAGATGGTCTACAATGAGCAGTTCTTC	CASSTREMVYNEQFF
TRBD1	TRBV14	TRBJ2-7	-	TGTGCCAGCAGCTTAGGGGTAGGGGGCATCGGCTACGAGCAGTACTTC	CASSLGVGGIGYEQYF
-	TRBV28	TRBJ2-7	-	TGTGCCAGCAGTTTAAGGCTGCTCTACGAGCAGTACTTC	CASSLRLLYEQYF
TRBD1	TRBV5-5	TRBJ1-6	-	TGTGCCAGCAGCTTGGGACCGGGACAGGGGCAGGTAAACCTCCACTTT	CASSLGPGQGQVNLHF
-	TRBV11-1	TRBJ2-2	once	TGTGCCACCAGGGGAGGCACCGGGGAGCTGTTTTTT	CATRGGTGELFF
TRBD2	TRBV15	TRBJ2-2	few	TGTGCCACCAGCAGAGATCTTCTTGCCGGGACTAGCGCGAGAACCGGGGAGCTGTTTTTT	CATSRDLLAGTSARTGELFF
TRBD2	TRBV7-2	TRBJ2-5	-	TGTGCCAGCAGCTCCGACACCGGGACTAGCGGAGCCGAGCAAGAGACCCAGTACTTC	CASSSDTGTSGAEQETQYF
TRBD2	TRBV5-4	TRBJ2-1	-	TGTGCCAGCAGCCCGGGACTAGCGGGACCCCATGAGCAGTTCTTC	CASSPGLAGPHEQFF
-	TRBV2	TRBJ1-3	-	TGTGCCAGCAGCGGAACGAGTGGAAACACCATATATTTT	CASSGTSGNTIYF
-	TRBV7-9	TRBJ1-1	-	TGTGCCAGCAGCTCCCAGGGGTTGAACACTGAAGCTTTCTTT	CASSSQGLNTEAFF
-	TRBV19	TRBJ2-5	-	TGTGCCAGTAGTCCTGACTCGGGGCGGGAGACCCAGTACTTC	CASSPDSGRETQYF
-	TRBV19	TRBJ1-3	-	TGTGCCAGTAGTATTGAGGTCGGAAACACCATATATTTT	CASSIEVGNTIYF
-	TRBV7-2	TRBJ2-7	-	TGTGCCAGCAGCTTAGGGACTAACTACGAGCAGTACTTC	CASSLGTNYEQYF
-	TRBV30	TRBJ1-6	-	TGTGCCTGGAACCAGGGAGCCCTGACCTCCTATAATTCACCCCTCCACTTT	CAWNQGALTSYNSPLHF
-	TRBV5-5	TRBJ1-5	-	TGTGCCAGCAGCTTGGGCAGGGCTGGCAATCAGCCCCAGCATTTT	CASSLGRAGNQPQHF
TRBD1	TRBV19	TRBJ2-6	-	TGTGCCAGTAGTCCGGGGACAGGGATAATACAGGTCCTGACTTTC	CASSPGTGIIQVLTF
-	TRBV4-3	TRBJ2-7	-	TGCGCCAGCAGCCAAGAGCGGACAAACTACGAGCAGTACTTC	CASSQERTNYEQYF
TRBD1	TRBV4-2	TRBJ2-5	-	TGTGCCAGCAGCCAAGATGGGGGACAGCTACAAGAGACCCAGTACTTC	CASSQDGGQLQETQYF